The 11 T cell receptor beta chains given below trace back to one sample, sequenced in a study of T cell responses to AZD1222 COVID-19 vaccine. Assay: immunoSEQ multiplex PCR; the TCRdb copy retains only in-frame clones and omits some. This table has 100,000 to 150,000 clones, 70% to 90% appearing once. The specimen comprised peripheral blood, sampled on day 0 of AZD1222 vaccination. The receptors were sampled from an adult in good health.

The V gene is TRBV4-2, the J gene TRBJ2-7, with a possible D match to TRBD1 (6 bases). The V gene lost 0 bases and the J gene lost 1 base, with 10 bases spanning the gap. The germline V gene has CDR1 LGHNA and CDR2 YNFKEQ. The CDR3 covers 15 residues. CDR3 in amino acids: CASSQDRDNSYEQYF. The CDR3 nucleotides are TGTGCCAGCAGCCAAGACCGGGACAATTCCTACGAGCAGTACTTC.

The CDR3 region has the DNA TGCGCCAGCAGCTTTAGACAGGGGGGGAATGAGCAGTTCTTC. It translates to CASSFRQGGNEQFF. The rearrangement uses TRBV5-1 and TRBJ2-1; 9 bases line up with TRBD1. Trimming removed 2 bases from V and 7 bases from J; junction bases left unmatched: 4. CDR3 length: 14 amino acids. Germline V lookup: CDR1 SGHRS, CDR2 YFSETQ.

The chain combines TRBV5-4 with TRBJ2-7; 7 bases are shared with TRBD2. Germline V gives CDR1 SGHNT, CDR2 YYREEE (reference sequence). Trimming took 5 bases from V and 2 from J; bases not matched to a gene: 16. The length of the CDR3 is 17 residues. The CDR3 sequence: CASRRSSGSAGAYEQYF. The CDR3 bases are TGTGCCAGCAGAAGGTCTAGCGGATCGGCGGGGGCCTACGAGCAGTACTTC.

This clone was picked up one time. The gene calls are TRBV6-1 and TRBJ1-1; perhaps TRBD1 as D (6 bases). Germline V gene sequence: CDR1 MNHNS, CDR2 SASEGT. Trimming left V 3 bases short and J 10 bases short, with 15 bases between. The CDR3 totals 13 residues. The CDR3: CASSDLTGLGAFF. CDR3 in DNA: TGTGCCAGCAGTGACCTCACAGGGCTCGGAGCTTTCTTT.

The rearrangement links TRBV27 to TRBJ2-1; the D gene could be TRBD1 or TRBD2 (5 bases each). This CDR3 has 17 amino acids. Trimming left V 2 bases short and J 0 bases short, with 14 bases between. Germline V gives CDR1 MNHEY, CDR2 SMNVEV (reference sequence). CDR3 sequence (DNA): TGTGCCAGCAGTTTACTTAGTGTCGGGGCCTCCTACAATGAGCAGTTCTTC. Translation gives CASSLLSVGASYNEQFF.

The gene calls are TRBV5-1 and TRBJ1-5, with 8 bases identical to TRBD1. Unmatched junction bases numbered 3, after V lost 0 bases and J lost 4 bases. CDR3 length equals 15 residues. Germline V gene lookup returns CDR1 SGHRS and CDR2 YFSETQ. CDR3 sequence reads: CASSLEGTGNQPQHF. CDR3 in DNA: TGCGCCAGCAGCTTGGAGGGGACAGGTAATCAGCCCCAGCATTTT.

The CDR3 nucleotides read TGTGCCACCCGATTTACCGCCATGTCAAAAAATGAGCAGTTCTTC. It yields the protein CATRFTAMSKNEQFF. The chain combines TRBV7-3 with TRBJ2-1; no definite D call. The ends were cut back, 10 bases at V and 7 bases at J, with 23 bases in the middle. The V gene's germline CDR1 is SGHTA and CDR2 FQGTGA. The CDR3 totals 15 residues.

In DNA, the CDR3 is TGTGCCAGCAGCCTGACAGGGAATAGCTCACCCCTCCACTTT. Translating gives CASSLTGNSSPLHF. V and J are TRBV3-1 (or the pseudogene TRBV3-2) and TRBJ1-6; TRBD1 aligns across 7 bases. Trimming at V came to 4 bases and at J to 10 bases, leaving 7 bases not matched to a gene. The CDR3 has 14 amino acids. Per the germline V gene, CDR1 is LGHDT and CDR2 is YNNKEL (reference sequence).

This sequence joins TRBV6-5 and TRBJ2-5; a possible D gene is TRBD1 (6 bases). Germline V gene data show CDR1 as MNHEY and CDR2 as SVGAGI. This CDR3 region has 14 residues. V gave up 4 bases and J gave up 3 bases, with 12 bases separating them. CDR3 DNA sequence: TGTGCCAGCAGTTGGGCCCCAGGGGAAGAGACCCAGTACTTC. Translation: CASSWAPGEETQYF.

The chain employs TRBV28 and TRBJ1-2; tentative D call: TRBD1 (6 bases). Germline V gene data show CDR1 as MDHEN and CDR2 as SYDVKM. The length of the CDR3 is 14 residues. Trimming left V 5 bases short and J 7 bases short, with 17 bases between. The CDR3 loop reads CASSRLIQGGGYTF. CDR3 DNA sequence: TGTGCCAGCAGTCGGCTAATACAGGGCGGTGGCTACACCTTC.

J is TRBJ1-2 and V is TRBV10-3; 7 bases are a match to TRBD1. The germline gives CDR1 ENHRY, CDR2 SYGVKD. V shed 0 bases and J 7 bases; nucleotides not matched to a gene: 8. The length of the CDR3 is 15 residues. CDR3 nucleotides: TGTGCCATCAGTGAGTCGACATCAGGGGGTTTTGGCTACACCTTC. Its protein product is CAISESTSGGFGYTF.